This TCR beta chain was sequenced for a study of immune evolution from preneoplasia to lung adenocarcinoma. TCRdb keeps only in-frame clones here, not all; method: immunoSEQ multiplex PCR. This sample yields some 11,000 clones, of which 78% are seen a single time; about 4.2% belongs to the top ten. From germline, CDR1 is LNHNV and CDR2 YYDKDF (reference sequence). V was cut by 3 bases and J by 8 bases, with 14 bases left in between. This CDR3 region has 14 residues. This sequence originates from a person aged 60-79 years with lung adenocarcinoma. The sequenced material came from FFPE minimally invasive lung adenocarcinoma tissue. The chain uses TRBV15 and TRBJ2-1, with D perhaps matching TRBD1 (6 bases). The CDR3 is CATSSHRVFDEQFF. CDR3 DNA sequence: TGTGCCACCAGCAGCCACAGGGTTTTCGATGAGCAGTTCTTC.